This is a list of T cell receptor beta chains from one sample in a study of blood T cell repertoires in COVID-19. TCRdb's copy holds only in-frame clones and misses some; the assay was immunoSEQ multiplex PCR. The sample shows some 250,000 clones, approximately 83% of them seen only once. Input material: peripheral blood. The receptor source for this set is a woman in her thirties who had recovered from COVID-19. Each CDR3 is given with its conserved first and last residue.

V	J	CDR3
TRBV6-5	TRBJ2-7	CASRSPGVPYEQYF
TRBV2	TRBJ2-5	CASSRDTQETQYF
TRBV9	TRBJ2-7	CASSVTELGQGSEQYF
TRBV6-2/TRBV6-3	TRBJ1-5	CASSGMTVYNQPQHF
TRBV10-3	TRBJ1-6	CAISRDNNSPLHF
TRBV4-1	TRBJ1-4	CASSRQATNEKLFF
TRBV4-1	TRBJ1-3	CASSQLGLSGNTIYF
TRBV27	TRBJ1-5	CASRIQGGNQPQHF
TRBV2	TRBJ2-1	CASSVGGGKFQFF
TRBV5-6	TRBJ2-3	CASRTGQGAFTDTQYF
TRBV9	TRBJ2-7	CASSASGQGTYEQYF
TRBV4-1	TRBJ1-1	CASSQDYWEMNTEAFF
TRBV6-5	TRBJ1-6	CASSSTGQRDSPLHF
TRBV7-2	TRBJ1-6	CASSQDRRDNSPLHF
TRBV4-3	TRBJ2-3	CASSQDFGTDTQYF
TRBV5-1	TRBJ1-3	CASSPTRQGKTAGNTIYF
TRBV18	TRBJ2-1	CASSPLPPSSYNEQFF
TRBV5-4	TRBJ2-3	CASSLGSRTGTDTQYF
TRBV6-5	TRBJ1-2	CASRDRANYGYTF
TRBV11-3	TRBJ1-3	CASSRRYGNTIYF
TRBV18	TRBJ1-2	CASSRDRVDYGYTF
TRBV7-8	TRBJ2-2	CASSLTGRQGPFGVTGELFF
TRBV11-2	TRBJ2-5	CASSLNGQGTGETQYF
TRBV5-6	TRBJ2-5	CASSSISMSPPRTETQYF
TRBV6-5	TRBJ2-1	CASSYSFLATPNEQFF
TRBV5-1	TRBJ1-1	CASSTTGGGSTEAFF
TRBV6-2/TRBV6-3	TRBJ1-1	CASSLRTGRTTEAFF
TRBV7-2	TRBJ1-1	CASSRDRVSEAFF
TRBV9	TRBJ1-1	CASSVGAGGLNTEAFF
TRBV7-2	TRBJ2-5	CASSHWGEETQYF
TRBV4-3	TRBJ1-6	CASSQDGSYNSPLHF
TRBV10-3	TRBJ2-2	CAIRSGGAYDGELFF
TRBV6-2/TRBV6-3	TRBJ2-5	CASSYMGTGEETQYF
TRBV7-9	TRBJ1-2	CASSPWTGSNYGYTF
TRBV18	TRBJ1-1	CASSPATNTEAFF
TRBV4-2	TRBJ2-7	CASSRGLAGGLNEQYF
TRBV25-1	TRBJ1-2	CASSEYRGGMGYGYTF
TRBV30	TRBJ1-2	CAWLGQPQLRSSGYTF
TRBV18	TRBJ1-2	CASLGRPGAAYGYTF
TRBV2	TRBJ2-3	CASSATSGGGLGTDTQYF
TRBV7-9	TRBJ2-2	CASSTSSDNTGELFF
TRBV7-7	TRBJ2-7	CASSLNKNSYEQYF
TRBV4-1	TRBJ2-1	CASSQEGSAGGYNEQFF